This T cell receptor beta chain appears in the sequencing data of a study of blood T cells in healthy people across ages. Study results and caveats: Naive T cell percentage by flow cytometry tracked strongly with beta diversity. Older age went with lower TCR beta diversity per million T cells, in a roughly linear way. Long-lived and aged donors differed, with more naive CD4+ cells and higher diversity in the long-lived.

PCR was performed a second time for about 6 to 11 cycles using a sample-barcoded 5' primer and a J-beta primer mix. Every sample produced at least 3 million CDR3-containing paired-end reads. TCRdb reprocessed the 5' RACE reads with MiXCR, giving one entry per CDR3 protein. The sample lists around 1,500,000 distinct CDR3 sequences; around 42% were seen once. Of note for this clonotype: Its antigen is unidentified.

This CDR3 spans 14 amino acids. V shed 3 bases, J shed 9 bases, and the junction held 7 bases outside the gene matches. This chain joins TRBV12-3 or TRBV12-4 and TRBJ2-1, with 8 nucleotides matching TRBD1. This sequence originates from a woman younger than 35 in good health. The sequencing sample was made of blood. CDR3 amino acids: CASSFETGASEQFF. CDR3 in DNA: TGTGCCAGCAGTTTCGAGACAGGGGCTTCTGAGCAGTTCTTC.